This TCR beta chain was observed in a study of neurological immune-mediated disorders. Study results and limitations: The highest TCR clonal expansion occurred in HTLV-1-associated myelopathy; multiple sclerosis fell below healthy controls.

Time point reported: longitudinal time-point 1 (baseline). V was trimmed by 5 bases and J by 2 bases, leaving 15 bases between them. This CDR3 has 15 residues. In germline, CDR1 is SGHTA, CDR2 FQGNSA. Each TCR transcript was tagged with a 10-nucleotide random UMI during 5'RACE. TCRdb passed the 5' RACE reads through MiXCR, listing each CDR3 protein once. Of approximately 53,000 distinct CDR3 sequences detected, about 9.1% appear once; the ten largest clones hold about 1.6%. This clonotype was counted ten times or more. The antigen is undetermined. This clonotype was sampled from a woman between 35 and 50 years old in good health. The chain joins TRBV7-2 to TRBJ1-2, with D uncertain. Sequenced input: PBMCs. DNA for the CDR3: TGTGCCAGCAGCCGCGACGCAGCGAGCAACTATGGCTACACCTTC. Translating it yields CASSRDAASNYGYTF.